A selection of T cell receptor beta chains follows, all from one sample in a study of PD-1 blockade in classical Hodgkin lymphoma. Using immunoSEQ multiplex PCR, the repertoire was profiled, and TCRdb retains in-frame clones only, with some absent. This table holds 80,000 to 100,000 clones, roughly 92% found once. The sequenced sample was peripheral blood mononuclear cells (PBMCs), obtained at baseline. All receptors come from a human donor with classical Hodgkin lymphoma. Both conserved end residues are part of each CDR3. A D gene is named only where the DNA matches it firmly. Clone size, where shown, is once, few, many, or a class for clones that have expanded.

.	TRBV10-3	TRBJ1-3	.	CAISPGSSGNTIYF	TGTGCCATCAGTCCAGGGAGTAGCGGAAACACCATATATTTT
.	TRBV5-5	TRBJ2-5	.	CASSEVGETQYF	TGTGCCAGCAGTGAGGTAGGGGAGACCCAGTACTTC
.	TRBV19	TRBJ2-3	.	CASSPPDVSDTQYF	TGTGCCAGTAGTCCCCCGGACGTCAGTGATACGCAGTATTTT
.	TRBV30	TRBJ2-6	.	CAWTQGGSGANVLTF	TGTGCCTGGACACAGGGGGGGAGTGGGGCCAACGTCCTGACTTTC
.	TRBV28	TRBJ2-5	.	CASSFLGRTEFQETQYF	TGTGCCAGCAGTTTTTTAGGTAGGACCGAGTTCCAAGAGACCCAGTACTTC
.	TRBV5-1	TRBJ2-2	.	CASSFGGNTGELFF	TGCGCCAGCAGCTTCGGCGGCAACACCGGGGAGCTGTTTTTT
.	TRBV28	TRBJ2-7	TRBD2	CASSSPRGSLLYEQYF	TGTGCCAGCAGTTCCCCACGCGGGAGTCTCTTGTACGAGCAGTACTTC
.	TRBV7-9	TRBJ1-1	TRBD1	CASSRGTAEAFF	TGTGCCAGCAGCCGAGGGACAGCTGAAGCTTTCTTT
.	TRBV9	TRBJ2-3	TRBD2	CASSLGGVTDTQYF	TGTGCCAGCAGCCTGGGGGGGGTCACAGATACGCAGTATTTT
.	TRBV10-2	TRBJ2-1	.	CASIGQISYNEQFF	TGCGCCAGCATCGGACAGATTTCCTACAATGAGCAGTTCTTC
.	TRBV6-1	TRBJ1-5	.	CASWFTGHQPQHF	TGTGCCAGTTGGTTTACAGGGCATCAGCCCCAGCATTTT
.	TRBV30	TRBJ2-2	.	CAWTKGNGFAGELFF	TGTGCCTGGACCAAGGGTAACGGGTTTGCCGGGGAGCTGTTTTTT
once	TRBV6-5	TRBJ2-5	.	CASSYSTGYQETQYF	TGTGCCAGCAGTTACTCGACCGGGTACCAAGAGACCCAGTACTTC
.	TRBV5-1	TRBJ1-3	.	CASSVTTIPGNTIYF	TGCGCCAGCAGCGTGACGACAATTCCGGGAAACACCATATATTTT
once	TRBV6-5	TRBJ1-1	.	CASSYSQGVSEAFF	TGTGCCAGCAGTTACTCCCAAGGGGTTTCTGAAGCTTTCTTT
.	TRBV7-8	TRBJ2-3	.	CASSRRLTDTQYF	TGTGCCAGCAGCCGCCGACTCACAGATACGCAGTATTTT
.	TRBV28	TRBJ1-1	.	CASADFTGTEAFF	TGTGCCAGCGCGGATTTTACAGGCACTGAAGCTTTCTTT
.	TRBV29-1	TRBJ1-2	.	CSVELRNTGYTF	TGCAGCGTTGAATTACGAAACACCGGCTACACCTTC
.	TRBV29-1	TRBJ2-3	.	CSVPAGGYTDTQYF	TGCAGCGTGCCAGCAGGAGGGTACACAGATACGCAGTATTTT
.	TRBV10-2	TRBJ2-7	.	CASTPGAYEQYF	TGCGCCAGCACCCCGGGGGCCTACGAGCAGTACTTC
.	TRBV5-6	TRBJ1-2	.	CASSSQALKSYGYTF	TGTGCCAGCAGCTCCCAGGCCCTAAAGTCCTATGGCTACACCTTC
.	TRBV10-3	TRBJ2-3	TRBD1	CAIRFTGDTDTQYF	TGTGCCATCAGATTTACAGGGGACACAGATACGCAGTATTTT
.	TRBV10-3	TRBJ2-7	TRBD1	CAIGGQAEGEQYF	TGTGCCATCGGAGGACAGGCAGAAGGGGAGCAGTACTTC
.	TRBV10-2	TRBJ2-7	.	CASSRQNYEQYF	TGCGCCAGCAGTAGACAGAACTACGAGCAGTACTTC
.	TRBV30	TRBJ1-2	TRBD1	CAWSSGGGYTF	TGTGCCTGGAGTTCAGGGGGGGGCTACACCTTC
.	TRBV7-6	TRBJ2-3	TRBD2	CASSFSSPILAGGQGDTQYF	TGTGCCAGCAGCTTTTCTTCCCCTATCCTAGCGGGAGGGCAGGGAGATACGCAGTATTTT
.	TRBV10-3	TRBJ2-3	TRBD2	CAISESWLAGQTDTQYF	TGTGCCATCAGTGAGTCATGGCTAGCGGGGCAAACAGATACGCAGTATTTT
.	TRBV19	TRBJ2-7	.	CASSIGAYEQYF	TGTGCCAGTAGTATTGGAGCTTACGAGCAGTACTTC
.	TRBV4-1	TRBJ2-1	TRBD1	CASSQDPQTGARNEQFF	TGCGCCAGCAGCCAAGATCCCCAGACAGGGGCAAGGAATGAGCAGTTCTTC
.	TRBV5-4	TRBJ1-2	.	CASSLGLGNYGYTF	TGTGCCAGCAGCTTGGGTTTAGGGAACTATGGCTACACCTTC
.	TRBV2	TRBJ2-7	TRBD2	CASDFAASGSTTYEQYF	TGTGCCAGCGATTTTGCGGCTAGCGGGAGTACTACCTACGAGCAGTACTTC
.	TRBV28	TRBJ1-2	.	CASTLGEGESGVYGYTF	TGTGCCAGCACCTTGGGGGAGGGTGAGAGCGGGGTCTATGGCTACACCTTC
.	TRBV18	TRBJ2-5	.	CASSPARDWGETQYF	TGTGCCAGCTCACCCGCACGGGATTGGGGAGAGACCCAGTACTTC
.	TRBV19	TRBJ1-2	.	CASSTPLTDNYGYTF	TGTGCCAGTAGTACTCCCTTGACGGATAACTATGGCTACACCTTC
.	TRBV27	TRBJ2-1	TRBD2	CASSFEREGGNEQFF	TGTGCCAGCAGTTTCGAGCGGGAGGGTGGCAATGAGCAGTTCTTC
.	TRBV5-4	TRBJ2-7	TRBD2	CASSWEGLSSYEQYF	TGTGCCAGCAGCTGGGAGGGACTTAGCTCCTACGAGCAGTACTTC
.	TRBV5-1	TRBJ2-7	.	CASSPGSRAPQTYEQYF	TGCGCCAGCAGCCCCGGTAGTCGCGCCCCTCAAACTTACGAGCAGTACTTC
once	TRBV18	TRBJ1-2	TRBD1	CASSGTGTGGDGYTF	TGTGCCAGCTCAGGAACCGGGACAGGGGGCGATGGCTACACCTTC
.	TRBV19	TRBJ1-1	.	CASSKIDGRNTEAFF	TGTGCCAGTAGCAAAATCGACGGACGGAACACTGAAGCTTTCTTT
.	TRBV6-5	TRBJ1-6	.	CASSYSSSPLHF	TGTGCCAGCAGTTACTCGAGTTCACCCCTCCACTTT
.	TRBV6-5	TRBJ1-2	.	CASSTQNTF	TGTGCCAGCAGTACTCAGAACACCTTC
.	TRBV30	TRBJ2-1	.	CAWSKTPQQLFF	TGTGCCTGGAGTAAGACTCCCCAGCAACTGTTCTTC